This T cell receptor (beta chain) was captured by sequencing in a study of blood T cell repertoires in COVID-19. Study background: The origin of the acute and convalescent COVID-19 samples was the United States, Italy and Spain.

The V and J ends lost 5 bases and 3 bases respectively, with 10 bases between them. Per the germline V gene, CDR1 is MNHNY and CDR2 is SVGAGI (reference sequence). The CDR3 has 13 amino acids. The method was immunoSEQ multiplex PCR; TCRdb's version includes in-frame clones alone and lacks a portion of them. Among some 150,000 clones listed, roughly 90% were seen once. The sequencing sample was made of PBMCs or T cells enriched from blood (not recorded which). The sequence was obtained from a young woman with acute COVID-19. The chain combines TRBV6-6 with TRBJ1-1, with D tentatively TRBD1 (6 bases). CDR3 loop: CASSGRGHTEAFF. CDR3 nucleotides: TGTGCCAGCAGTGGCAGGGGACACACTGAAGCTTTCTTT.